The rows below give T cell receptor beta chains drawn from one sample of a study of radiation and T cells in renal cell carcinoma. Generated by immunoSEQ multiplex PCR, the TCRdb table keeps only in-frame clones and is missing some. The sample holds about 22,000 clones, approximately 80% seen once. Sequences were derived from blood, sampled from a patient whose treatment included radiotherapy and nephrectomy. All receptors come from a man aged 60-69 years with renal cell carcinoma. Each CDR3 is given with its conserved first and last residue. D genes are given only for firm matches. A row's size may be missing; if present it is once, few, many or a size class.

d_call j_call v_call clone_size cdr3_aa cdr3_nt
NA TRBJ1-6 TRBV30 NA CAWSVGGGGNSPLHF TGTGCCTGGAGTGTCGGGGGAGGGGGAAATTCACCCCTCCACTTT
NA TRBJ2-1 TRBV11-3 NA CASSLSRGGNNEQFF TGTGCCAGCAGCTTAAGTAGAGGAGGCAACAATGAGCAGTTCTTC
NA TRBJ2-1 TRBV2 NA CASSSNWVAEGSEQFF TGTGCCAGCAGTTCGAACTGGGTAGCGGAGGGGTCTGAGCAGTTCTTC
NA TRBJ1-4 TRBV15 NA CATRAGWVEKLFF TGTGCCACCAGGGCGGGTTGGGTTGAAAAACTGTTTTTT
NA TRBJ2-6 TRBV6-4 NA CASSDNSGANVLTF TGTGCCAGCAGTGACAACTCTGGGGCCAACGTCCTGACTTTC
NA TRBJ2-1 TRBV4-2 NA CASSQDLGGFSYNEQFF TGTGCCAGCAGCCAAGATCTGGGGGGATTCTCCTACAATGAGCAGTTCTTC
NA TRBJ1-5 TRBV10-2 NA CASSASQGQPQHF TGCGCCAGCAGTGCGTCCCAGGGACAGCCCCAGCATTTT
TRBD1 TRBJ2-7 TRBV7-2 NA CASSSRRDRSYEQYF TGTGCCAGCAGCTCCCGCCGGGACAGGTCCTACGAGCAGTACTTC
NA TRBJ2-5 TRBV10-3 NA CAISESQKTQYF TGTGCCATCAGTGAATCACAAAAGACCCAGTACTTC
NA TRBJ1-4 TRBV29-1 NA CSVSSNEKLFF TGCAGCGTTTCTTCTAATGAAAAACTGTTTTTT
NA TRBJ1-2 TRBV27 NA CASMRSPANYGYTF TGTGCCAGCATGAGGTCACCAGCTAACTATGGCTACACCTTC
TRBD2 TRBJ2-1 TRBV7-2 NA CASSIGTSASPGGFF TGTGCCAGCAGTATAGGGACTAGCGCCTCCCCAGGGGGGTTCTTC
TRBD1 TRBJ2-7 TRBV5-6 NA CASSLDTGTGVDEQYF TGTGCCAGCAGCTTGGATACCGGGACAGGGGTTGACGAGCAGTACTTC
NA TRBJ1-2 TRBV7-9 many CASRELRLLNYGYTF TGTGCCAGCAGAGAACTTAGATTGCTAAACTATGGCTACACCTTC
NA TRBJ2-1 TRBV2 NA CASSEGRARYNEQFF TGTGCCAGCAGTGAAGGGCGGGCGCGTTACAATGAGCAGTTCTTC
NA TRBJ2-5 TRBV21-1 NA CASPERGQETQYF TGTGCCAGCCCCGAGCGGGGGCAAGAGACCCAGTACTTC
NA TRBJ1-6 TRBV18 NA CASSPSGAINSPLHF TGTGCCAGCTCACCATCGGGGGCCATTAATTCACCCCTCCACTTT
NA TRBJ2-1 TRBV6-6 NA CASSNATGSRGNEQFF TGTGCCAGCAGTAACGCCACCGGGAGCCGGGGCAATGAGCAGTTCTTC
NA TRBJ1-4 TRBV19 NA CASSIWPGGKEKLFF TGTGCCAGTAGTATTTGGCCCGGCGGAAAAGAAAAACTGTTTTTT
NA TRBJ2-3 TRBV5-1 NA CASSSAQGSTDTQYF TGCGCCAGCAGCTCGGCACAGGGTAGCACAGATACGCAGTATTTT
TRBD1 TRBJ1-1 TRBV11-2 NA CASSSRTGVLDTEAFF TGTGCCAGCAGCTCCAGGACAGGGGTATTGGACACTGAAGCTTTCTTT
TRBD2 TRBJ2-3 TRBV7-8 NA CASRQRLAGEIKF TGTGCCAGCAGGCAGAGGCTAGCGGGCGAGATAAAGTTT
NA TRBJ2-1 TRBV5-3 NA CARSFFRNLGSYNEQFF TGTGCCAGAAGCTTCTTTCGAAATCTGGGGTCCTACAATGAGCAGTTCTTC
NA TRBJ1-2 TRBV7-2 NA CASSSDTNRLYGYTF TGTGCCAGCAGCTCCGACACCAACCGTCTATATGGCTACACCTTC
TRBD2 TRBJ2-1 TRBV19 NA CASSMGLAGVYEQFF TGTGCCAGTAGTATGGGACTAGCGGGAGTTTATGAGCAGTTCTTC
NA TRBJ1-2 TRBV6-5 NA CASSYMQNYGYTF TGTGCCAGCAGTTACATGCAAAACTATGGCTACACCTTC
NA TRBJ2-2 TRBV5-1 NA CASSWDSGDTGELFF TGCGCCAGCAGCTGGGACTCGGGGGACACCGGGGAGCTGTTTTTT
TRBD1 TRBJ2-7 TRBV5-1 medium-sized CASSLQTAGTGVEQYF TGCGCCAGCAGCCTCCAAACAGCTGGGACAGGGGTAGAGCAGTACTTC
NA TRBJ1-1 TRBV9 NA CASSVDPGITEAFF TGTGCCAGCAGCGTAGACCCAGGGATCACTGAAGCTTTCTTT
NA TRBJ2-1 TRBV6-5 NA CASRGESYNEQFF TGTGCCAGCAGGGGGGAGTCCTACAATGAGCAGTTCTTC
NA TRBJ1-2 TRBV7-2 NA CASSHRVYGYTF TGTGCCAGCAGCCACAGGGTTTATGGCTACACCTTC
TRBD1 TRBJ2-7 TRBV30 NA CAWSGDSFYEQYF TGTGCCTGGAGTGGGGACAGCTTCTACGAGCAGTACTTC
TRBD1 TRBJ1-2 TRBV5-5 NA CATQGLLLGGYTF TGTGCCACACAGGGGCTCCTCTTAGGTGGCTACACCTTC
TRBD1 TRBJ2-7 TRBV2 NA CASRGQGKSKNSYEQYF TGTGCCAGCAGAGGACAGGGGAAAAGTAAGAACTCCTACGAGCAGTACTTC
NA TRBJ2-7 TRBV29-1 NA CSGISSYEQYF TGCAGCGGGATCAGCTCCTACGAGCAGTACTTC
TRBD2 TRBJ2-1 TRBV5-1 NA CASSLGGTSGSINEQFF TGCGCCAGCAGCTTGGGAGGAACTAGCGGGAGTATAAATGAGCAGTTCTTC
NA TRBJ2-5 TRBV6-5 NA CASRNPGGVETQYF TGTGCCAGCAGGAATCCTGGAGGGGTCGAGACCCAGTACTTC
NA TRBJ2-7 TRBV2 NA CASTGTQRSEQYF TGTGCCAGCACTGGGACTCAAAGGAGCGAGCAGTACTTC
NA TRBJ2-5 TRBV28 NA CASKDIKETQYF TGTGCCAGCAAGGACATTAAAGAGACCCAGTACTTC
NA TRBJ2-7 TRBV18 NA CASSPPKSGAYEQYF TGTGCCAGCTCACCACCGAAGAGCGGCGCCTACGAGCAGTACTTC
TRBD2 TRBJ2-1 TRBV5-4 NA CASSPTSGGSYNEQFF TGTGCCAGCAGCCCGACTAGCGGGGGCTCCTACAATGAGCAGTTCTTC
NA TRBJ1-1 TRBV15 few CATSSLFTGLQNTEAFF TGTGCCACCAGCAGTCTATTCACGGGACTCCAGAACACTGAAGCTTTCTTT